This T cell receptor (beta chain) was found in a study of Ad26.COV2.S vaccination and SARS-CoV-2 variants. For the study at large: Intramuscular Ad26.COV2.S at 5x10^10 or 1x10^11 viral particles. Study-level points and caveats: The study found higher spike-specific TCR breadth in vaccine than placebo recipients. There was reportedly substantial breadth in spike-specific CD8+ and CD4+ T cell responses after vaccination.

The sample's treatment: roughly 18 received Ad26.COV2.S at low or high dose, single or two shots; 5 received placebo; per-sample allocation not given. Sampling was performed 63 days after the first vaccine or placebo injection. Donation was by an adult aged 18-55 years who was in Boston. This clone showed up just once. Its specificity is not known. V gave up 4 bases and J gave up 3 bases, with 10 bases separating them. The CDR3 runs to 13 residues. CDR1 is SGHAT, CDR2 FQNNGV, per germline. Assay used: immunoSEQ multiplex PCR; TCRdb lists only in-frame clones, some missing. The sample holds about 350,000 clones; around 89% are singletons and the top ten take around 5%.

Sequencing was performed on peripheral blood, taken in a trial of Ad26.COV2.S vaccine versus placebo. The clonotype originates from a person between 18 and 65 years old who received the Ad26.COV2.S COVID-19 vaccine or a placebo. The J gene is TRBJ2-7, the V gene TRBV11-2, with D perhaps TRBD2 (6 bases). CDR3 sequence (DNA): TGTGCCAGCAGCTCTGGGAGGATCTACGAGCAGTACTTC. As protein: CASSSGRIYEQYF.